The text below deals with one T cell receptor beta chain. Its target is not known. Germline CDR1 is MNHEY and CDR2 is SMNVEV (reference sequence). Trimming cost V 5 bases and J 2 bases, with 13 bases left between them. This CDR3 comprises 14 residues. This record comes from a study of T cell repertoires in cytomegalovirus infection. Study summary: CMV infection and matching HLA type were both indicated by public TCR beta signatures.

TCRdb recomputed calls from the reads with MiXCR, one row per CDR3 protein. Among about 27,000 distinct CDR3 sequences listed, 19% were seen once. This TCR was sampled from a human donor in good health (CMV status not recorded). Some clones in this sample may be carry-over from other donors' samples. The chain is built from TRBV27 and TRBJ2-7; possible D gene TRBD1, 6 bases. The source material was CD8+ T cells from cultured PBMCs, sampled from culture after CMV antigen stimulation. CDR3 region: CASSGIGGTYEQYF. DNA for the CDR3: TGTGCCAGCAGTGGCATAGGGGGAACCTACGAGCAGTACTTC.